What follows describes a single T cell receptor beta chain. Sequencing was performed with immunoSEQ multiplex PCR; in TCRdb, only in-frame clones are kept and a portion is missing. The sample includes 45,000 to 55,000 clones, more than 85% of them seen just once. The data were taken from a study of control samples from healthy donors and cancer patients. The CDR3 covers 17 residues. The V gene's germline CDR1 is MGHRA and CDR2 YSYEKL. Unmatched junction bases numbered 12, after V lost 1 base and J lost 9 bases. The receptor was derived from a woman in her fifties or sixties with head and neck cancer. The sample consisted of PBMCs. The gene calls are TRBV4-1 and TRBJ2-1; TRBD2 aligns across 10 bases. Here the CDR3 DNA reads TGCGCCAGCAGCCAAGTGGATATGGGACTAGCGTATTCTGAGCAGTTCTTC. Amino acid sequence: CASSQVDMGLAYSEQFF.